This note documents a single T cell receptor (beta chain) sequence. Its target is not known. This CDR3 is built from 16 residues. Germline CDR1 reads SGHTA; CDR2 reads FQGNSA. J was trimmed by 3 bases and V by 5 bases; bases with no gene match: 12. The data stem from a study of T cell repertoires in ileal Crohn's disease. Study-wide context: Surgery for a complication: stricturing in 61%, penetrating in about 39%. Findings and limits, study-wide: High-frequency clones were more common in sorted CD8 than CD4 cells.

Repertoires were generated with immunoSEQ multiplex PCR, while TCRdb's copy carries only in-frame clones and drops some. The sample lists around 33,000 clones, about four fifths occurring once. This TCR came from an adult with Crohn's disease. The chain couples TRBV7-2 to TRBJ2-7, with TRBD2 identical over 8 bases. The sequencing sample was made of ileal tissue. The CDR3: CASSPMSGGSNYEQYF. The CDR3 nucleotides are TGTGCCAGCAGCCCCATGTCGGGGGGGAGTAACTACGAGCAGTACTTC.